The rows below give T cell receptor beta chains drawn from one sample of a study of cytomegalovirus exposure and HLA in healthy donors. Clones were sequenced by immunoSEQ multiplex PCR, and TCRdb holds only the in-frame ones, with some missing. The data hold fewer than 200,000 clones, with roughly four fifths observed a single time. The sequenced sample consisted of PBMCs. The receptors derive from a woman aged 45-65 years in good health and CMV-seronegative. Both conserved end residues are part of each CDR3. A D gene is named only where the DNA matches it firmly. The size entry is marked missing in some rows and otherwise reads once, few, many or a size class.

>TRBJ2-7|18|-|TRBV7-2|TRBD2
CASSPQLGTSGGDYEQYF
TGTGCCAGCAGCCCTCAGCTGGGGACTAGCGGGGGTGACTACGAGCAGTACTTC
>TRBJ2-1|14|-|TRBV28|-
CASSLQGPYNEQFF
TGTGCCAGCAGTTTACAGGGGCCCTACAATGAGCAGTTCTTC
>TRBJ1-1|14|-|TRBV2|-
CASSEGGAKSEAFF
TGTGCCAGCAGTGAAGGGGGAGCTAAATCTGAAGCTTTCTTT
>TRBJ1-2|15|-|TRBV6-1|-
CASEGQGGTNYGYTF
TGTGCCAGTGAAGGGCAGGGAGGAACTAACTATGGCTACACCTTC
>TRBJ1-4|15|-|TRBV18|TRBD1
CASSLLGQGNEKLFF
TGTGCCAGCTCACTATTGGGACAGGGAAATGAAAAACTGTTTTTT
>TRBJ2-3|17|-|TRBV27|TRBD2
CASSLSGLAGGPGTQYF
TGTGCCAGCAGTTTATCAGGTCTAGCGGGGGGGCCCGGTACGCAGTATTTT
>TRBJ2-3|15|-|TRBV5-4|-
CASSLDGVGTDTQYF
TGTGCCAGCAGCTTGGACGGAGTGGGCACAGATACGCAGTATTTT
>TRBJ1-5|15|-|TRBV28|-
CASSYGALGNQPQHF
TGTGCCAGCAGTTATGGGGCTCTTGGCAATCAGCCCCAGCATTTT
>TRBJ1-5|15|-|TRBV4-1|-
CASSQDRSVGQPQHF
TGCGCCAGCAGCCAAGATCGGAGTGTAGGTCAGCCCCAGCATTTT
>TRBJ2-1|16|-|TRBV4-1|TRBD2
CASSQGEAGGPGEQFF
TGCGCCAGCAGCCAAGGGGAGGCGGGAGGGCCGGGTGAGCAGTTCTTC
>TRBJ1-5|14|-|TRBV2|-
CASSELYRVQPQHF
TGTGCCAGCAGTGAGCTCTATCGGGTACAGCCCCAGCATTTT
>TRBJ2-1|16|-|TRBV6-6|-
CASTDPLTASYNEQFF
TGTGCCAGCACCGACCCCCTGACAGCCTCCTACAATGAGCAGTTCTTC
>TRBJ2-5|13|once|TRBV19|TRBD2
CASTSGNQETQYF
TGTGCCAGTACTAGCGGGAACCAAGAGACCCAGTACTTC
>TRBJ2-7|15|once|TRBV19|TRBD1
CASSAAHRGSYEQYF
TGTGCCAGTAGCGCCGCCCACAGGGGATCCTACGAGCAGTACTTC
>TRBJ2-7|14|-|TRBV28|-
CATAPPGRSYEQYF
TGTGCCACCGCCCCTCCGGGTCGCTCCTACGAGCAGTACTTC
>TRBJ2-1|15|-|TRBV10-3|TRBD2
CAISDVAGGTGWQFF
TGTGCCATCAGTGATGTAGCGGGGGGAACCGGGTGGCAGTTCTTC
>TRBJ2-1|15|few|TRBV11-3|-
CASSLYRIGVGEQFF
TGTGCCAGCAGCTTATACAGGATTGGGGTTGGTGAGCAGTTCTTC
>TRBJ2-2|15|-|TRBV7-2|TRBD2
CASSSLAGDTGELFF
TGTGCCAGCAGCTCACTAGCGGGAGATACCGGGGAGCTGTTTTTT
>TRBJ1-6|14|-|TRBV18|-
CASSPNGWSSPLHF
TGTGCCAGCTCACCAAACGGGTGGTCTTCACCCCTCCACTTT
>TRBJ2-7|16|few|TRBV7-2|TRBD2
CASSSALAGTSYEQYF
TGTGCCAGCAGCTCCGCACTAGCGGGGACTTCCTACGAGCAGTACTTC
>TRBJ2-3|14|-|TRBV5-1|TRBD2
CASSRREGTDTQYF
TGCGCCAGCAGCCGCCGGGAGGGCACAGATACGCAGTATTTT
>TRBJ2-3|16|-|TRBV7-9|-
CASSLGTSRYTDTQYF
TGTGCCAGCAGCTTAGGTACTAGCCGTTACACAGATACGCAGTATTTT
>TRBJ1-4|14|-|TRBV2|TRBD1
CASNPGTGGEKLFF
TGTGCCAGCAACCCCGGGACAGGGGGCGAAAAACTGTTTTTT
>TRBJ2-1|15|-|TRBV9|TRBD2
CASSVTAGGRNEQFF
TGTGCCAGCAGCGTTACAGCGGGAGGAAGGAATGAGCAGTTCTTC
>TRBJ1-5|16|-|TRBV2|-
CASSAYQGHNNQPQHF
TGTGCCAGCAGTGCCTACCAGGGACACAACAATCAGCCCCAGCATTTT
>TRBJ1-2|18|-|TRBV10-3|TRBD1
CAISEAPGQGPQKGGYTF
TGTGCCATCAGTGAGGCTCCGGGACAGGGACCCCAAAAAGGGGGCTACACCTTC
>TRBJ1-1|14|-|TRBV6-5|TRBD1
CASSYLGQGSEAFF
TGTGCCAGCAGTTACTTAGGACAGGGGTCTGAAGCTTTCTTT
>TRBJ1-5|16|-|TRBV28|TRBD1
CASSFGSTGGNQPQHF
TGTGCCAGCAGTTTCGGCTCAACAGGGGGCAATCAGCCCCAGCATTTT
>TRBJ1-2|14|-|TRBV28|-
CASSPGGARYGYTF
TGTGCCAGCAGCCCTGGGGGGGCGCGATATGGCTACACCTTC
>TRBJ2-1|10|-|TRBV2|-
CASSEAGQFF
TGTGCCAGCAGTGAGGCAGGGCAGTTCTTC
>TRBJ2-3|14|-|TRBV9|-
CASSVGTITDTQYF
TGTGCCAGCAGCGTGGGCACAATCACAGATACGCAGTATTTT
>TRBJ1-1|14|-|TRBV9|-
CASSASGGVDEAFF
TGTGCCAGCAGCGCGAGTGGGGGGGTTGATGAAGCTTTCTTT
>TRBJ1-1|13|once|TRBV6-6|-
CASSYLGLAEAFF
TGTGCCAGCAGTTACTTGGGGCTGGCTGAAGCTTTCTTT
>TRBJ1-1|13|once|TRBV10-3|TRBD1
CAIRKDRDTEAFF
TGTGCCATCAGGAAAGACAGGGACACTGAAGCTTTCTTT
>TRBJ2-5|15|-|TRBV19|TRBD1
CASSQNYRGPETQYF
TGTGCCAGTAGTCAGAACTACAGGGGCCCGGAGACCCAGTACTTC
>TRBJ2-1|18|-|TRBV6-1|TRBD1
CASSGIAKTGEAYNEQFF
TGTGCCAGCAGTGGGATAGCGAAGACAGGGGAAGCCTACAATGAGCAGTTCTTC